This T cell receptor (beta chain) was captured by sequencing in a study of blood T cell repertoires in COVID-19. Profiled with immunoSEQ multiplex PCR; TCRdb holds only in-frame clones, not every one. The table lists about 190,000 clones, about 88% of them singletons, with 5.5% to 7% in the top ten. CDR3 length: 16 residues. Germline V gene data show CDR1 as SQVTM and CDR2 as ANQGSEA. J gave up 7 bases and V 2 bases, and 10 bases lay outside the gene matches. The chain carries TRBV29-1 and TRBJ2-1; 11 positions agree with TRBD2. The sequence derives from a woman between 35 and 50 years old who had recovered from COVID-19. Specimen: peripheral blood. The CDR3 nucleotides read TGCAGCGTTGAACGGCTTCGGGGACTAGCGGCGAATGAGCAGTTCTTC. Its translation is CSVERLRGLAANEQFF.